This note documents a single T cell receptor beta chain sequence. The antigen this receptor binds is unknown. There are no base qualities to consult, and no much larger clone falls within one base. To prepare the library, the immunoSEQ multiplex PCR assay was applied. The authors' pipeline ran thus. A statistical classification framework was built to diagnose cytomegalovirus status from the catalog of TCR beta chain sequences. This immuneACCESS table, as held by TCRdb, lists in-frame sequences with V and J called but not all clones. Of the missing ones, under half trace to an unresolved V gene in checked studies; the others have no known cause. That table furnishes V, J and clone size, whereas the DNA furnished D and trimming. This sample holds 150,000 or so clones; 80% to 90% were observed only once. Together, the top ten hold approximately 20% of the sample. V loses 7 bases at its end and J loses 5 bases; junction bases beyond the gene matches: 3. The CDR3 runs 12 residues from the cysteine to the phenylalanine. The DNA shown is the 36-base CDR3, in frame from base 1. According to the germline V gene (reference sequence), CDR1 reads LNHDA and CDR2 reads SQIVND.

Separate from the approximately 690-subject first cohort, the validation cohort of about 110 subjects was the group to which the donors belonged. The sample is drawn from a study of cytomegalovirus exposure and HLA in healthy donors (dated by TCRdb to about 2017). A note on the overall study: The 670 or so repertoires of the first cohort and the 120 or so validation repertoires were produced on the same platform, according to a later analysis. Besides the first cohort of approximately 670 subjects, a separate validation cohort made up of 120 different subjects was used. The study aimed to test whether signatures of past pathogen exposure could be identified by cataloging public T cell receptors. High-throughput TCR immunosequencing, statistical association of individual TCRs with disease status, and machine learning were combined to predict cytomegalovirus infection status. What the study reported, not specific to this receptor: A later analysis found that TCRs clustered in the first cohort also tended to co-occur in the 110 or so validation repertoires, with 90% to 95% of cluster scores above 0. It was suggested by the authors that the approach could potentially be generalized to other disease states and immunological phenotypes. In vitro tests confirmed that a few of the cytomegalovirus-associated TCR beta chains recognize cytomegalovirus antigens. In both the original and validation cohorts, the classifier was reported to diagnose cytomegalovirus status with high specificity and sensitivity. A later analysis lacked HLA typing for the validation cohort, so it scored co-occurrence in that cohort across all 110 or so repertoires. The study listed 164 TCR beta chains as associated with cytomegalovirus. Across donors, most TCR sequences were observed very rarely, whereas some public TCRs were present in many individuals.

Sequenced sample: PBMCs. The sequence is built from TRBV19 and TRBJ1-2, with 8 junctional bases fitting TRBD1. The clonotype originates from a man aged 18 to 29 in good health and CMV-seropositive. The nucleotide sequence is TGTGCCAGTACCGACAGGGGTTATGGCTACACCTTC. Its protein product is CASTDRGYGYTF.